This T cell receptor beta chain stems from a study of blood T cell repertoires in COVID-19. As for the study in general: The cDNA or gDNA used as material had been derived from T cells, B-cell-depleted T cells, or PBMCs.

Seattle patients were enrolled during active infection and followed longitudinally. Per the original methods: Scientists estimated how many nucleated cells there were by amplifying reference gene primers. The table came from immunoSEQ multiplex PCR; TCRdb's copy has only in-frame clones and leaves some out. D and trimming were read from the DNA, whereas the V and J calls and clone size are those reported in that table. The table shows 260,000 or so clones, with 80% to 90% occurring only once. The ends lost 7 bases at V and 0 bases at J; junction bases unmatched: 3. The CDR3 loop spans 14 amino acids. The germline V gene has CDR1 MNHNY and CDR2 SVGAGI (reference sequence).

V gene TRBV6-6 combines with J gene TRBJ2-1; 7 bases are a match to TRBD1. The source material was peripheral blood. The sequence was collected from a woman of 80 years or more with COVID-19, enrolled during active disease. CDR3 region: CASNRDSSYNEQFF. DNA of the CDR3: TGTGCCAGCAACCGGGACAGCTCCTACAATGAGCAGTTCTTC.